This entry lists 18 T cell receptor beta chains sequenced from one sample in a study of T cell repertoires in cytomegalovirus infection. These receptors' targets are unknown. TCRdb re-derived calls from the reads in MiXCR, one entry per CDR3 protein. The table records around 770,000 distinct CDR3 sequences, almost 30% of them present only once. The sequencing used cultured CD8+ T cells from PBMCs, collected from culture after CMV antigen stimulation. These receptors were obtained from a human donor in good health (CMV status not recorded). Some clones in this sample may be carry-over from other donors' samples.

The chain carries TRBV7-3 and TRBJ2-3, with D perhaps matching TRBD1 (5 bases). V lost 4 bases and J 6 bases, leaving 17 bases between the germline ends. Germline V gene data show CDR1 as SGHTA and CDR2 as FQGTGA. The CDR3 covers 15 residues. The CDR3 DNA sequence: TGTGCCAGCAGCTCCCATGGGATCCCAGGGGATACGCAGTATTTT. Its translation is CASSSHGIPGDTQYF.

The chain has TRBV10-3 and TRBJ1-1; 7 bases are shared with TRBD1. Germline values: CDR1 ENHRY, CDR2 SYGVKD. J gave up 1 base and V 2 bases, and 4 bases lay outside the gene matches. The CDR3 is made up of 15 amino acids. The CDR3 nucleotides read TGTGCCATCAGTGAGAGGGGGCCCCAGAACACTGAAGCTTTCTTT. The encoded protein is CAISERGPQNTEAFF.

V is TRBV20-1 and J is TRBJ2-3, with TRBD2 as a possible D gene (5 bases). This CDR3 region has 15 residues. CDR1 is DFQATT, CDR2 SNEGSKA, per germline (reference sequence). Trimming took off 6 bases at V and 2 bases at J, with 18 bases between the two ends. The CDR3 sequence: CSAKSGVTSTDTQYF. The CDR3 DNA follows: TGCAGTGCCAAGAGCGGTGTAACCTCCACAGATACGCAGTATTTT.

This clonotype has only a few counts. The rearrangement joins TRBV27 to TRBJ1-2; D is perhaps TRBD1 (5 bases). The germline V gene has CDR1 MNHEY and CDR2 SMNVEV (reference sequence). V dropped 8 bases and J dropped 7 bases, with 20 bases sitting between them. The CDR3 consists of 14 residues. CDR3 loop: CASGTNGGMVGYTF. In DNA form, the CDR3 reads TGTGCCAGCGGGACTAACGGGGGGATGGTTGGCTACACCTTC.

This clonotype was detected a few times. V usage is TRBV15 and J usage is TRBJ1-1; D remains ambiguous. The germline CDR1 and CDR2 sequences are LNHNV and YYDKDF (reference sequence). The germline V and J ends were trimmed by 2 bases and 3 bases, with 16 bases remaining between them. This CDR3 contains 16 residues. CDR3 sequence reads: CATSRPSDIEHTEAFF. The CDR3 region has the DNA TGTGCCACCAGCAGACCGTCAGATATTGAACACACTGAAGCTTTCTTT.

This clonotype has at least ten counts. The rearrangement uses TRBV7-9 and TRBJ1-1, with TRBD1 matching over 8 bases. CDR1 and CDR2 from the germline V gene are SEHNR and FQNEAQ (reference sequence). V gave up 5 bases and J gave up 4 bases; unmatched junction bases: 6. This CDR3 contains 14 residues. Here the CDR3 reads CASSQYTGGTEAFF. The CDR3 DNA follows: TGTGCCAGCAGCCAATATACAGGGGGCACTGAAGCTTTCTTT.

In this sample, this clonotype turned up many times. The CDR3 DNA follows: TGTGCCAGCAGCCCAGGGGGTGGTAGGACTGAAGCTTTCTTT. This encodes CASSPGGGRTEAFF. The chain is built from TRBV6-1 and TRBJ1-1, with TRBD1 matching 7 bases. The CDR3 is 14 residues long. Germline CDR1 is MNHNS and CDR2 is SASEGT. The V gene end was trimmed by 6 bases and the J gene end by 5 bases; junction bases not matched to a gene: 9.

This clonotype was seen a few times. The chain is built from TRBV4-3 and TRBJ2-5, with 12 bases lining up with TRBD2. Germline V gene data show CDR1 as LGHNA and CDR2 as YSLEER. Trimming at V came to 5 bases and at J to 2 bases, leaving 6 bases not matched to a gene. This CDR3 is 16 amino acids long. CDR3 DNA: TGCGCCAGCAGCGCCCGACTAGCGGGGGCTCAAGAGACCCAGTACTTC. Its translation: CASSARLAGAQETQYF.

As DNA, the CDR3 is TGTGCCAGCAAACAGGGAGGGAATGAGCAGTTCTTC. The encoded protein is CASKQGGNEQFF. The rearrangement joins TRBV7-9 to TRBJ2-1; possibly TRBD2 for D (7 bases). V lost 7 bases, J lost 7 bases, and 11 bases lay in between. This CDR3 has 12 amino acids. CDR1 SEHNR and CDR2 FQNEAQ come from the germline V gene (reference sequence).

This clonotype was observed a few times. The gene calls are TRBV7-6 and TRBJ2-1; possible D gene TRBD2, 6 bases. Germline V CDR1 and CDR2: SGHVS, FNYEAQ. V lost 2 bases to trimming and J lost 6 bases, with 17 bases between them. The CDR3 is 16 residues long. CDR3 in DNA: TGTGCCAGCAGCTTACTCGGGACTTCGGACCGCAATGAGCAGTTCTTC. This translates into CASSLLGTSDRNEQFF. The variable domain in full, completed from reference TRBV7-6 and TRBJ2-1, reads GAGVSQSPRYKVTKRGQDVALRCDPISGHVSLYWYRQALGQGPEFLTYFNYEAQQDKSGLPNDRFSAERPEGSISTLTIQRTEQRDSAMYRCASSLLGTSDRNEQFFGPGTRLTVL.

This clonotype was counted only a few times. The gene calls are TRBV4-2 and TRBJ2-2, with D uncertain. The length of the CDR3 is 15 residues. Trimming pared 0 bases from V and 3 bases from J, leaving 8 bases between. In germline, CDR1 is LGHNA, CDR2 YNFKEQ. CDR3 DNA: TGTGCCAGCAGCCAAGACAGTGGTTACACCGGGGAGCTGTTTTTT. Translation: CASSQDSGYTGELFF.

There are many counts of this clonotype. The CDR3 DNA sequence: TGTGCCAGCAGCCCTCCCGGCCTAGCGAAGGATGAGCAGTTCTTC. Translated, it gives CASSPPGLAKDEQFF. This chain joins TRBV7-8 and TRBJ2-1; possible D gene TRBD2, 6 bases. With 5 bases removed from V and 8 bases from J, the gap between germline ends came to 19 bases. Germline V gene sequence: CDR1 SGHVS, CDR2 FQNEAQ. CDR3 length equals 15 residues.

Written as DNA, the CDR3 is TGTGCCAGCAGCGTGACGGGGGGGCCTAAGGTAGTTACGCAGTATTTT. This translates into CASSVTGGPKVVTQYF. The V gene is TRBV7-3, the J gene TRBJ2-3; 8 nucleotides line up with TRBD2. Per germline, CDR1 SGHTA and CDR2 FQGTGA. The V segment lost 5 bases and the J segment 8 bases; nucleotides outside the gene matches: 15. The CDR3 runs 16 residues.

The chain links TRBV7-6 to TRBJ2-3; D assignment may be TRBD1 or TRBD2 (5 bases each). The length of the CDR3 is 14 residues. V was clipped by 2 bases and J by 4 bases, with 10 bases between them. Germline V gives CDR1 SGHVS, CDR2 FNYEAQ. CDR3 protein: CASSLWGWADTQYF. The DNA for the CDR3 is TGTGCCAGCAGCTTATGGGGGTGGGCAGATACGCAGTATTTT.

In this sample, this clonotype turned up a few times. The chain recombines TRBV4-2 with TRBJ2-1, with a possible D match to TRBD2 (5 bases). V lost 4 bases and J 1 base, leaving 17 bases between the germline ends. The CDR3 is 17 amino acids. The germline V gene encodes CDR1 LGHNA and CDR2 YNFKEQ. This chain's CDR3 is CASSPRIGVYSYNEQFF. DNA for the CDR3: TGTGCCAGCAGCCCACGAATCGGGGTTTATTCCTACAATGAGCAGTTCTTC.

The J gene is TRBJ1-1, the V gene TRBV6-2 or TRBV6-3, with no clear D. The CDR3 length is 15 residues. Germline CDR1 MNHEY, CDR2 SVGEGT. Trimming shortened V by 5 bases and J by 6 bases, and 19 bases separated the two germline ends. The CDR3 sequence is CASSGLAARSAEAFF. CDR3 coding DNA: TGTGCCAGCAGTGGGCTCGCCGCTCGGTCCGCTGAAGCTTTCTTT.

V gene TRBV7-2 combines with J gene TRBJ1-2; TRBD1 aligns across 12 bases. The V gene's germline CDR1 is SGHTA and CDR2 FQGNSA. V dropped 5 bases and J dropped 8; count of bases not matched to a gene: 15. This CDR3 is built from 17 residues. The CDR3 spells CASSPPLPGTGGEGYTF. CDR3 nucleotides: TGTGCCAGCAGCCCTCCCCTCCCCGGGACAGGGGGCGAGGGCTACACCTTC.

The rearrangement joins TRBV29-1 to TRBJ1-4; a weak D match, TRBD1 (5 bases). Germline CDR1 reads SQVTM; CDR2 reads ANQGSEA. CDR3 length: 13 amino acids. V lost 4 bases and J lost 7, with 13 bases in between. The CDR3 here is CSVVWGTREKLFF. Written as DNA, the CDR3 is TGCAGCGTTGTTTGGGGGACTCGTGAAAAACTGTTTTTT.